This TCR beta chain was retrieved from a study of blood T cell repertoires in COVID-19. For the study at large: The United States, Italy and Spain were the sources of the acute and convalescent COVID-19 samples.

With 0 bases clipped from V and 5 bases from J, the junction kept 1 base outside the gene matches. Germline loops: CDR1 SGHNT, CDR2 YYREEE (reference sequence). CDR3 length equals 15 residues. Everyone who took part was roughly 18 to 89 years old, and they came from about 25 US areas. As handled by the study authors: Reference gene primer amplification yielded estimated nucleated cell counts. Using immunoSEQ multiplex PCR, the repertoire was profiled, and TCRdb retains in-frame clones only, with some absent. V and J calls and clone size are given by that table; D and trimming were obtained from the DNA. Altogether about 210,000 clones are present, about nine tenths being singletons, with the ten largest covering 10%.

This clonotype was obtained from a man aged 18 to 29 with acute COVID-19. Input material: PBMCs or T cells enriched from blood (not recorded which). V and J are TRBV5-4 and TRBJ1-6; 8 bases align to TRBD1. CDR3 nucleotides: TGTGCCAGCAGCTTGGGGACAGGGCATAATTCACCCCTCCACTTT. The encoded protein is CASSLGTGHNSPLHF.